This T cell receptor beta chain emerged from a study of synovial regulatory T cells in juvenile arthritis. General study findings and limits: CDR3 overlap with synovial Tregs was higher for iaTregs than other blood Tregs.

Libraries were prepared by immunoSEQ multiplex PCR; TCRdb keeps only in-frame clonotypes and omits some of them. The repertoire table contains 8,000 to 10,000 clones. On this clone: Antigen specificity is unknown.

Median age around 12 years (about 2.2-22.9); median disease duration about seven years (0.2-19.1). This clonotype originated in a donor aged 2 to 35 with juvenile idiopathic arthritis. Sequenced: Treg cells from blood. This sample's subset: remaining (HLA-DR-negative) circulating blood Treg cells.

The CDR3 protein is CASSLVGGHTEAFF. This chain connects TRBV11-3 to TRBJ1-1. CDR1 and CDR2 from the germline V gene are SGHNT and YENEEA. The CDR3 is made up of 14 amino acids. The protein alone is recorded here.